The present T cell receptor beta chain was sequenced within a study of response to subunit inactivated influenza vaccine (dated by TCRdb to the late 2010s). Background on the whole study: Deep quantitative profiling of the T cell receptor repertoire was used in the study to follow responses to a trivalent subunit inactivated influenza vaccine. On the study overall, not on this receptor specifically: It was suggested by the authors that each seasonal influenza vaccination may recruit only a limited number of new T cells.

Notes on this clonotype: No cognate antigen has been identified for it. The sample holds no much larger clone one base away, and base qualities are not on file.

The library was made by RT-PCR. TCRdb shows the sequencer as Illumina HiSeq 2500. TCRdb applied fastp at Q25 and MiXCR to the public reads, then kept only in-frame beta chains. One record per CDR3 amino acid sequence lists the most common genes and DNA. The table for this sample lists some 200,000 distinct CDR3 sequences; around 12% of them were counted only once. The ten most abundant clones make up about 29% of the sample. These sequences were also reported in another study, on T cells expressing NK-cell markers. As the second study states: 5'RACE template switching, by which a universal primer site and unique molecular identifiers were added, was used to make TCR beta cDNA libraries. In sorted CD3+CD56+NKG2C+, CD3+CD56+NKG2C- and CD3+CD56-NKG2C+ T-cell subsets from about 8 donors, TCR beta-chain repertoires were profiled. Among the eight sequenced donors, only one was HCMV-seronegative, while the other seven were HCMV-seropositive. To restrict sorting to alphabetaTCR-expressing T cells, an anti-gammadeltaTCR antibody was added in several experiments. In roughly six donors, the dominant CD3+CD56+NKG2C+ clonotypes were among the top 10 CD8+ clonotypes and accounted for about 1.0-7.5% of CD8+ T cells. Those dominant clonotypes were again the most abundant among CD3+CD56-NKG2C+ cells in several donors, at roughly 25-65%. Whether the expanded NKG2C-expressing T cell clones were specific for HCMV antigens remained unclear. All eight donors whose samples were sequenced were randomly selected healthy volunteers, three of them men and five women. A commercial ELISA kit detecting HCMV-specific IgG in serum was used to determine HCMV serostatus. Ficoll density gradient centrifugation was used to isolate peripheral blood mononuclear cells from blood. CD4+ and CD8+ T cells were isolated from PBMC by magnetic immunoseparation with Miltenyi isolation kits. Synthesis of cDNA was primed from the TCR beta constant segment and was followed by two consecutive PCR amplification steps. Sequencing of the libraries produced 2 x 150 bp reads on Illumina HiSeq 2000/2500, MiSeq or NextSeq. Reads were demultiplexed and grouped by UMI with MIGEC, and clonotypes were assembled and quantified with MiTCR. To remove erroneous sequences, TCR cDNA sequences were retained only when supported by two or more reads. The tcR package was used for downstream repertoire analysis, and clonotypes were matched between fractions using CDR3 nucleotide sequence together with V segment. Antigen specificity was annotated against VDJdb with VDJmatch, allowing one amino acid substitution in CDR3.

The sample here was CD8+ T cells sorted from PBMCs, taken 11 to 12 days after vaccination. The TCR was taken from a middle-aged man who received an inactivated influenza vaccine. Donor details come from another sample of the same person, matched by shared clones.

The DNA is TGTGCCAGCAGTAGACTGCTCGGAGTCTACAATGAGCAGTTCTTC. This sequence encodes CASSRLLGVYNEQFF. Here the chain combines TRBV6-2 or TRBV6-3 and TRBJ2-1; the D gene is unclear. Trimming removed 5 bases from V and 3 bases from J, leaving 14 bases between the germline ends. CDR3 length: 15 amino acids, cysteine to phenylalanine. This entry keeps only the CDR3 DNA: 45 bases, framed from base 1. CDR1 is given as MNHEY and CDR2 as SVGEGT, both from the germline V gene.